These 9 T cell receptor beta chains share one sample of origin, sequenced in a study of blood T cell repertoires in COVID-19 (dated by TCRdb to the early 2020s). Library preparation employed the immunoSEQ multiplex PCR assay. This is the immuneACCESS table as TCRdb keeps it, with only in-frame sequences that have V and J called. A part of the clones is gone; compared with another copy, unresolved V genes explain less than half, and the rest is unexplained. Present in this sample are some 400,000 clones, under 90% of which were seen just once. Together, the top ten hold about 1.7% of the sample. Sequencing was carried out using PBMCs or T cells enriched from blood (not recorded which). These receptors came from a woman aged 25-40 years who had recovered from COVID-19.

A note on this clone: Other DNA sequences in this specimen translate into the identical CDR3. The V and J genes are TRBV5-1 and TRBJ2-1; unclear D gene. There are 12 residues in the CDR3. V lost 0 bases, J lost 5 bases, and 3 bases lay in between. CDR1 is SGHRS and CDR2 is YFSETQ in the germline V gene. The CDR3 nucleotides are TGCGCCAGCAGCTTGGCTGACAATGAGCAGTTCTTC. This codes for CASSLADNEQFF.

Regarding this clone: One junction end does not reproduce the germline sequence, and a read error may be involved. V usage is TRBV28 and J usage is TRBJ2-7, with a tentative D call TRBD1 (5 bases). The CDR3 runs 13 residues. In germline, CDR1 is MDHEN, CDR2 SYDVKM. The CDR3: CASSLRAQGFVTF. The CDR3 coding sequence is TGTGCCAGCAGTTTAAGAGCCCAGGGTTTTGTAACTTTC.

This chain links TRBV20-1 with TRBJ1-2; a weak D match, TRBD1 (6 bases). The CDR3 sequence is 11 residues long. The germline V and J ends were trimmed by 6 bases and 8 bases, with 13 bases remaining between them. CDR1 DFQATT and CDR2 SNEGSKA come from the germline V gene (reference sequence). Here the CDR3 DNA reads TGCAGTGCCTATACAGGGCCCGGCTACACCTTC. Translation: CSAYTGPGYTF.

The chain couples TRBV12-3 or TRBV12-4 to TRBJ1-3; a weak D match, TRBD1 (5 bases). V shed 8 bases and J shed 4 bases, with 12 bases lying between them. CDR3 size: 13 residues. The CDR3: CASGAQSGNTIYF. In DNA form, the CDR3 reads TGTGCCAGCGGGGCTCAGAGCGGAAACACCATATATTTT.

The chain employs TRBV19 and TRBJ2-6; D gene uncertain. Trimming removed 0 bases at V and 2 bases at J, with 5 bases between. Germline CDR1 and CDR2: LNHDA and SQIVND (reference sequence). This CDR3 spans 15 amino acids. CDR3 amino acids: CASSIEGPGANVLTF. The DNA of the CDR3 is TGTGCCAGTAGTATAGAGGGCCCTGGGGCCAACGTCCTGACTTTC.

The J gene is TRBJ1-2, the V gene TRBV3-1 (or the pseudogene TRBV3-2); the D gene is possibly TRBD1 (5 bases). With 0 bases removed from V and 0 bases from J, the gap between germline ends came to 14 bases. The V gene's germline CDR1 is LGHDT and CDR2 YNNKEL (reference sequence). This CDR3 is built from 17 residues. The CDR3 bases are TGTGCCAGCAGCCAAGATCCAGCAGGGCAGACTAACTATGGCTACACCTTC. Amino acid sequence: CASSQDPAGQTNYGYTF.

This clone was seen a single time. The chain couples TRBV7-9 to TRBJ2-1, with 8 bases lining up with TRBD2. J gave up 7 bases and V 3 bases, and 8 bases lay outside the gene matches. Germline assignment: CDR1 SEHNR and CDR2 FQNEAQ (reference sequence). The CDR3 spans 15 residues. The CDR3 loop reads CASSLERELLNEQFF. CDR3 coding DNA: TGTGCCAGCAGCTTGGAGCGGGAGTTGTTGAATGAGCAGTTCTTC. Full variable domain (rest looked up from reference TRBV7-9 and TRBJ2-1): DTGVSQNPRHKITKRGQNVTFRCDPISEHNRLYWYRQTLGQGPEFLTYFQNEAQLEKSRLLSDRFSAERPKGSFSTLEIQRTEQGDSAMYLCASSLERELLNEQFFGPGTRLTVL.

V is TRBV7-9 and J is TRBJ2-1, with D perhaps matching TRBD1 (6 bases). Germline V CDR1 and CDR2: SEHNR, FQNEAQ (reference sequence). V lost 0 bases and J 2 bases, leaving 8 bases between the germline ends. The CDR3 totals 15 residues. The CDR3 loop is CASSLAQGAYNEQFF. The CDR3 bases are TGTGCCAGCAGCTTAGCACAGGGAGCCTACAATGAGCAGTTCTTC. The full variable domain, rest sourced from reference TRBV7-9 and TRBJ2-1, is DTGVSQNPRHKITKRGQNVTFRCDPISEHNRLYWYRQTLGQGPEFLTYFQNEAQLEKSRLLSDRFSAERPKGSFSTLEIQRTEQGDSAMYLCASSLAQGAYNEQFFGPGTRLTVL.

This clone was observed a single time. CDR3 sequence (DNA): TGTGCCAGCAGCGGCAGGGTGTCGGGCGACGAGCAGTACTTC. This encodes CASSGRVSGDEQYF. The chain carries TRBV6-5 and TRBJ2-7; weak D call: TRBD1 (5 bases). Deletions cut 6 bases from V and 5 bases from J, with 17 bases between. The CDR3 totals 14 residues. Germline CDR1 is MNHEY and CDR2 is SVGAGI.